Following are 9 T cell receptor beta chains from one sample sequenced in a study of T cell responses to AZD1222 COVID-19 vaccine. Sequencing used immunoSEQ multiplex PCR; TCRdb keeps in-frame clones, though not all of them. The repertoire includes 69,000 or so clones, around nine tenths of them detected once, and 4.8% sits in the top ten. The sample consisted of peripheral blood, taken 28 days after the second dose of the MenACWY control vaccine. These receptors were obtained from an adult who received the MenACWY meningococcal vaccine as a control.

The rearrangement uses TRBV5-1 and TRBJ2-7, with D maybe TRBD1 (6 bases). Germline V gives CDR1 SGHRS, CDR2 YFSETQ. Deletions cut 1 base from V and 3 bases from J, with 14 bases between. The CDR3 is 15 residues long. The CDR3 region is CASSLSNSGVYEQYF. The CDR3 DNA reads as TGCGCCAGCAGCTTGTCGAACTCAGGGGTCTACGAGCAGTACTTC.

The chain links TRBV30 to TRBJ1-1, with 7 bases aligning to TRBD1. The CDR3 contains 13 residues. V shed 3 bases, J shed 5 bases, and the junction held 6 bases outside the gene matches. CDR1 GTSNPN and CDR2 SVGIG come from the germline V gene (reference sequence). CDR3 DNA: TGTGCCTGGAGGACAGGGTATAGAACTGAAGCTTTCTTT. This codes for CAWRTGYRTEAFF.

The chain carries TRBV30 and TRBJ1-5; D perhaps matches TRBD1 (5 bases). With 3 bases removed from V and 6 bases from J, the gap between germline ends came to 15 bases. The germline CDR1 and CDR2 sequences are GTSNPN and SVGIG (reference sequence). The CDR3 consists of 14 residues. CDR3 amino acids: CAWSPPGGPQPQHF. CDR3 in DNA: TGTGCCTGGAGCCCGCCCGGGGGTCCTCAGCCCCAGCATTTT.

The rearrangement uses TRBV28 and TRBJ2-7, with D perhaps TRBD1 (6 bases). The germline CDR1 and CDR2 sequences are MDHEN and SYDVKM. The V and J ends lost 6 bases and 5 bases respectively, with 20 bases between them. The CDR3 consists of 15 residues. The DNA for the CDR3 is TGTGCCAGCAGCCTAATTCATCAGGGGTCCCACGAGCAGTACTTC. This sequence encodes CASSLIHQGSHEQYF.

This chain connects TRBV9 to TRBJ2-1, with a possible D match to TRBD1 (6 bases). Germline CDR1 is SGDLS and CDR2 is YYNGEE. V lost 3 bases, J lost 7 bases, and 14 bases lay in between. The CDR3 has 14 residues. This CDR3 reads CASSADGGLNEQFF. As DNA, the CDR3 is TGTGCCAGCAGCGCAGATGGGGGCCTTAATGAGCAGTTCTTC.

The chain employs TRBV4-3 and TRBJ2-3, with D unclear. Trimming stripped 5 bases from V and 4 bases from J, with 13 bases between. Germline V lookup: CDR1 LGHNA, CDR2 YSLEER. This CDR3 has 14 amino acids. CDR3 region: CASSNPARADTQYF. The CDR3 DNA reads TGCGCCAGCAGCAATCCCGCCCGCGCAGATACGCAGTATTTT.

The rearrangement joins TRBV10-3 to TRBJ1-1; 10 positions match TRBD1. Germline lookup yields CDR1 ENHRY and CDR2 SYGVKD. V trimming: 6 bases; J trimming: 1 base; junction bases outside the gene matches: 2. The CDR3 length is 14 residues. CDR3 region: CAIRWTGGNTEAFF. The CDR3 DNA sequence: TGTGCCATCAGATGGACAGGGGGGAACACTGAAGCTTTCTTT.

The rearrangement links TRBV10-1 to TRBJ2-1; 11 bases map to TRBD2. The V segment lost 6 bases and the J segment 3 bases; nucleotides outside the gene matches: 4. The CDR3 runs to 15 residues. Germline CDR1 WNHNN, CDR2 SYGVQD (reference sequence). CDR3 sequence (DNA): TGCGCCAGCAGCCTCGGGACTAGCGGCTACAATGAGCAGTTCTTC. Its translation is CASSLGTSGYNEQFF.

V usage is TRBV30 and J usage is TRBJ2-1; D unclear. Per germline, CDR1 GTSNPN and CDR2 SVGIG (reference sequence). CDR3 length equals 11 residues. The V end lost 0 bases, the J end lost 7 bases, and 4 bases lay between the germline ends. The CDR3 loop reads CAWSVWNEQFF. The CDR3 bases are TGTGCCTGGAGTGTATGGAATGAGCAGTTCTTC.